This T cell receptor (beta chain) is drawn from a study of OX40 agonist ivuxolimab in advanced cancers. Study-level information: Prior therapy, whether anti-PD-1, anti-PD-L1 or anti-CTLA-4, was allowed, and approximately 37% had some. Partial responses, seen in three patients, involved one hepatocellular carcinoma and two cutaneous melanomas. The study's findings and limits: The study observed clonal expansion of CD4+ and CD8+ blood T cells by week 6 at 0.1 to 3.0 mg/kg.

Profiling relied on immunoSEQ multiplex PCR, and the TCRdb table lists in-frame clones only, not all of them. The repertoire holds about 70,000 clones, with approximately 78% as singletons. As regards this clone: Its antigen is still unknown.

The germline CDR1 and CDR2 sequences are SGHTA and FQGNSA. The CDR3 contains 17 residues. This specimen consisted of CD4+ or CD8+ T cells sorted from blood, obtained in a trial of the OX40 agonist ivuxolimab. The V gene is TRBV7-2, the J gene TRBJ2-5; weak D call: TRBD1 (6 bases). The end of the DNA aligns better with TRBJ2-7, so the J call may be wrong. This sequence was found in an adult with an advanced solid tumor such as melanoma, head and neck, liver or kidney cancer. The CDR3 protein is CASSLRVGDIRSGEQYF. CDR3 nucleotides: TGTGCCAGCAGCTTAAGGGTCGGGGACATAAGATCGGGCGAGCAGTACTTC.